This T cell receptor beta chain was found in a study of shared clonotypes between healthy human individuals. Findings and limits, study-wide: The naive CD4 repertoires of several donors were compared, and approximately 5% of clonotypes were shared. Since donors were few, the genetic and exposure-history diversity represented was limited.

This CDR3 contains 15 residues. CDR1 and CDR2 (germline): KGHSH, LQKENI. V trimming: 2 bases; J trimming: 4 bases; junction bases outside the gene matches: 5. Comments on this clone: Its antigen is not identified.

Those who donated were healthy HIV-negative adults, with no recent acute infections or vaccinations reported. Naive CD4+ cells were CD45RA-selected; the remaining cells were memory. Sequencing used immunoSEQ multiplex PCR; TCRdb keeps in-frame clones, though not all of them. Of about 2.3 million clones detected, about 92% appear once; the ten largest clones hold 0.35% to 0.45%. This TCR derives from a man between 18 and 35 years old in good health. Some clones in this sample may be carry-over from other donors' samples. The specimen sequenced was naive CD4+ T cells from PBMCs. Subset described: CD45RA+ positively selected. The chain combines TRBV18 with TRBJ2-7; the match to TRBD2 covers 10 bases. Here the CDR3 DNA reads TGTGCCAGCTCACCAGCCCTAGCGGGAGAATACGAGCAGTACTTC. It encodes CASSPALAGEYEQYF.